The clone carrying this T cell receptor beta chain appeared a few times. Its antigen is unknown. This sample stems from a study of beta chain features in type 1 diabetes. Regarding the study as a whole: People with Type 1 diabetes carried modestly yet significantly shorter TCRB CDR3s in all four CD4+ subsets. Shorter templates may be favored by PCR, equally so in patients and controls.

There was one heparinised blood draw per donor, averaging roughly 100 mL. Cell sorting via CD45RO/CCR7/CD25/CD127/CD95/CD27 was performed to obtain CD4+ naive, central memory, regulatory and stem cell-like memory cells. The isolated RNA, all of it, was reverse transcribed, so expressed TCRB transcripts were what got sequenced. Some clones are missing from TCRdb's copy, which holds only in-frame ones; the method was immunoSEQ multiplex PCR. The profile shows about 240,000 clones, more than 11% of them singletons. Trimming shortened V by 6 bases and J by 7 bases, and 16 bases separated the two germline ends. There are 13 residues in the CDR3. Germline CDR1 reads SQVTM; CDR2 reads ANQGSEA.

The sample was naive CD4+ T cells from blood. The TCR originated in a man younger than 40 with type 1 diabetes. The rearrangement uses TRBV29-1 and TRBJ1-5; perhaps TRBD1 as D (5 bases). CDR3 loop: CSVPLGGRQPQHF. The CDR3, as DNA: TGCAGCGTCCCCCTCGGGGGTAGACAGCCCCAGCATTTT.